The 10 T cell receptor beta chains given below trace back to one sample, sequenced in a study of cytomegalovirus exposure and HLA in healthy donors (dated by TCRdb to between 2016 and 2019). The library was made by the immunoSEQ multiplex PCR assay. The multiplex PCR relied on a mix of 60 forward primers for TCR Vbeta segments and 13 reverse primers for TCR Jbeta segments. The table comes from immuneACCESS by way of TCRdb, which keeps in-frame sequences with V and J called. Part of the clones is missing from these tables; in studies checked, under half for an unresolved V gene and the rest for unknown reasons. The sample yields 200,000 to 250,000 clones; about 80% were counted once. The ten biggest clones cover approximately 0.6% of the sample. The sample comprised PBMCs. The receptor source for this set is a young man in good health and CMV-seronegative.

The chain joins TRBV18 to TRBJ1-5; maybe TRBD1 (5 bases). CDR1 KGHSH and CDR2 LQKENI come from the germline V gene. The ends were cut back, 4 bases at V and 0 bases at J, with 13 bases in the middle. This CDR3 has 16 amino acids. The CDR3: CASSRTTGDSNQPQHF. DNA of the CDR3: TGTGCCAGCTCACGAACGACGGGGGATAGCAATCAGCCCCAGCATTTT.

This clone was seen only a few times. The chain has TRBV27 and TRBJ1-1; 7 bases line up with TRBD1. Germline CDR1 reads MNHEY; CDR2 reads SMNVEV (reference sequence). V dropped 5 bases and J dropped 0; count of bases not matched to a gene: 15. This CDR3 comprises 18 residues. CDR3 in DNA: TGTGCCAGCAGTCCGATCGGGACAGTACCCCAAATGAACACTGAAGCTTTCTTT. This sequence encodes CASSPIGTVPQMNTEAFF.

This clone was seen a few times. The gene calls are TRBV5-4 and TRBJ2-3; 12 positions match TRBD2. This CDR3 spans 14 amino acids. V shed 8 bases, J shed 4 bases, and the junction held 5 bases outside the gene matches. Germline V gene data show CDR1 as SGHNT and CDR2 as YYREEE (reference sequence). CDR3 residues: CASLAGGGADTQYF. CDR3 nucleotide sequence: TGTGCCAGTCTAGCGGGAGGGGGGGCAGATACGCAGTATTTT.

The V gene is TRBV5-5, the J gene TRBJ2-7; 8 nucleotides align to TRBD1. V lost 0 bases to trimming and J lost 3 bases; unmatched junction nucleotides: 8. The CDR3 loop spans 16 amino acids. Germline-derived CDR1 and CDR2 are SGHKS and YYEKEE (reference sequence). The CDR3 region has the DNA TGTGCCAGCAGCTTGGATTGGGACAGGACGGACTACGAGCAGTACTTC. Its translation is CASSLDWDRTDYEQYF.

The chain has TRBV7-9 and TRBJ2-3, with TRBD1 matching 10 bases. Germline V gene data show CDR1 as SEHNR and CDR2 as FQNEAQ (reference sequence). This CDR3 has 17 amino acids. V trimming: 1 base; J trimming: 4 bases; junction bases outside the gene matches: 8. This CDR3 reads CASSLVRQGAGSDTQYF. CDR3 sequence (DNA): TGTGCCAGCAGCTTAGTCCGACAGGGGGCAGGTTCAGATACGCAGTATTTT.

The chain recombines TRBV30 with TRBJ1-5; the D is unclear. Germline-derived CDR1 and CDR2 are GTSNPN and SVGIG (reference sequence). The CDR3 extends over 13 amino acids. Trimming took off 1 base at V and 2 bases at J, with 6 bases between the two ends. CDR3 in amino acids: CAWSDGGNQPQHF. CDR3 sequence (DNA): TGTGCCTGGAGTGACGGGGGCAATCAGCCCCAGCATTTT.

The gene calls are TRBV15 and TRBJ1-4, with a tentative D call TRBD1 (5 bases). Germline assignment: CDR1 LNHNV and CDR2 YYDKDF (reference sequence). The V end lost 1 base, the J end lost 8 bases, and 11 bases lay between the germline ends. The CDR3 consists of 14 residues. The CDR3 bases are TGTGCCACCAGCAGAGGGGGCGCCGGAGAAAAACTGTTTTTT. Amino acids: CATSRGGAGEKLFF.

The V call is TRBV7-6, the J call TRBJ2-3; 9 bases are a match to TRBD2. With 0 bases clipped from V and 6 bases from J, the junction kept 10 bases outside the gene matches. Germline V lookup: CDR1 SGHVS, CDR2 FNYEAQ. CDR3 length: 17 residues. The CDR3, as DNA: TGTGCCAGCAGCTTAGCGTCGTCTAGCGGGGCGAGGGATACGCAGTATTTT. Amino acids: CASSLASSSGARDTQYF.

CDR3: CASRGGARNEQFF. The DNA of the CDR3 is TGTGCCAGCCGAGGGGGGGCGAGGAATGAGCAGTTCTTC. This chain connects TRBV11-3 to TRBJ2-1, with D possibly matching TRBD2 (7 bases). V lost 8 bases and J lost 7, with 15 bases in between. The length of the CDR3 is 13 residues. The germline CDR1 and CDR2 sequences are SGHNT and YENEEA.

The rearrangement uses TRBV28 and TRBJ1-2; 10 positions agree with TRBD1. After removal of 2 bases from V and 2 bases from J, the junction contained 8 bases not matched to a gene. Looked up from germline, CDR1 is MDHEN and CDR2 is SYDVKM. CDR3 size: 17 residues. CDR3 region: CASSLATGGAGNYGYTF. CDR3 DNA sequence: TGTGCCAGCAGTTTAGCGACAGGGGGCGCGGGGAACTATGGCTACACCTTC.